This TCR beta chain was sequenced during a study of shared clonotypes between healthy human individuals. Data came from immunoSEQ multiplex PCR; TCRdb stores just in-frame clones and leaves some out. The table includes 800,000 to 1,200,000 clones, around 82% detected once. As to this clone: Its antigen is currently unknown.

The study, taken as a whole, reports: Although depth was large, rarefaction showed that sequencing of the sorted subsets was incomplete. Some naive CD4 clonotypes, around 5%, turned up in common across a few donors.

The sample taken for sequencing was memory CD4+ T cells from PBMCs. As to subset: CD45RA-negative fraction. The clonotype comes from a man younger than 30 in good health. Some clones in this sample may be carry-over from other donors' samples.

The CDR3 sequence is CASRPGGGDYNEQFF. CDR3 sequence (DNA): TGTGCCAGCAGACCTGGCGGGGGCGATTACAATGAGCAGTTCTTC. The rearrangement joins TRBV6-5 to TRBJ2-1; D possibly corresponds to TRBD2 (7 bases). Trimming took off 6 bases at V and 4 bases at J, with 16 bases between the two ends. The CDR3 has 15 amino acids. The germline CDR1 and CDR2 sequences are MNHEY and SVGAGI.